The subject of this entry is one T cell receptor beta chain. Its specificity is not known. Germline V gives CDR1 MNHEY, CDR2 SVGAGI. Deletions cut 10 bases from V and 1 base from J, with 12 bases between. The CDR3 has 13 amino acids. This sample is part of a study of graft-versus-host responses after intestinal transplantation. Looking at the study overall: Tacrolimus plus steroids were given to all recipients for 3 to 4 years, preceded by anti-thymocyte globulin induction. Study-level findings and limits: Detection of GvH clones occurred in recipient marrow, and some had their first appearance in ileum or blood. Allograft graft-versus-host to host-versus-graft clonal ratios ran high in patients with graft-donor T cell macrochimerism. Peak circulating GvH clone levels tracked with early post-transplant HvG declines.

Profiling relied on immunoSEQ multiplex PCR, and the TCRdb table lists in-frame clones only, not all of them. Of around 130,000 clones detected, about 92% appear once; the ten largest clones hold around 0.15%. This TCR came from a human donor who received an intestinal transplant. The V gene is TRBV6-5, the J gene TRBJ2-3; unclear D gene. Sequences were derived from unstimulated CD4+ T cells sorted from spleen or lymph node cells, sampled before intestinal transplant. CDR3 DNA: TGTGCCATCCAGTTCGCAGGCACAGATACGCAGTATTTT. Translating it yields CAIQFAGTDTQYF.